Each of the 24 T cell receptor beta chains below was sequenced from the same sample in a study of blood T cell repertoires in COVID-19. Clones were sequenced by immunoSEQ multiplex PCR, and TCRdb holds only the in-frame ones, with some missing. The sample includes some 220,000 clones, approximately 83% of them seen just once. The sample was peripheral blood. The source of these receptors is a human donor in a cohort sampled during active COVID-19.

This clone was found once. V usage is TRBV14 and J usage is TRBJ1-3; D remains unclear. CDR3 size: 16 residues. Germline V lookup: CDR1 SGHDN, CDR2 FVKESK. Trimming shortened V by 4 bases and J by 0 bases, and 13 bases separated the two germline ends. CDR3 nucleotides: TGTGCCAGCAGCCCCTGGACGGGGAGCTCTGGAAACACCATATATTTT. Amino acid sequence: CASSPWTGSSGNTIYF.

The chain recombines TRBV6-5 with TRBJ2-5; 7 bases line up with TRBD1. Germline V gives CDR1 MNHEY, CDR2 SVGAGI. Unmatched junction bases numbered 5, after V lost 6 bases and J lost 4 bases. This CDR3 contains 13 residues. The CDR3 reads CASRTGVRETQYF. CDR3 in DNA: TGTGCCAGCAGAACAGGGGTTCGAGAGACCCAGTACTTC.

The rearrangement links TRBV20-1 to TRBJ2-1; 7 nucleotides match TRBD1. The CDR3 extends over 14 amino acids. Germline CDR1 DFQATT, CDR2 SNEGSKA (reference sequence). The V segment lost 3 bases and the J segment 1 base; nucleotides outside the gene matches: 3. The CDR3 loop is CSASRGPSYNEQFF. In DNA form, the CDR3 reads TGCAGTGCTAGTAGGGGGCCTTCCTACAATGAGCAGTTCTTC.

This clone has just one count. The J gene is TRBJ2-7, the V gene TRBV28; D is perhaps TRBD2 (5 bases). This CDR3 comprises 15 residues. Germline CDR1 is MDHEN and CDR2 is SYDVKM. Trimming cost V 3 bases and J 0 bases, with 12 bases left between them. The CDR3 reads CASSLRRVSSYEQYF. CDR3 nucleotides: TGTGCCAGCAGTTTGAGGCGGGTAAGCTCCTACGAGCAGTACTTC.

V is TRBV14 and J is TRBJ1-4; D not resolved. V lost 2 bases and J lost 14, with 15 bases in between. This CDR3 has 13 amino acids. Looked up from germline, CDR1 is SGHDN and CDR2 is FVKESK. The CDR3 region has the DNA TGTGCCAGCAGCCAAATCTTCGGGGTACGGCTGTTTTTT. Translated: CASSQIFGVRLFF. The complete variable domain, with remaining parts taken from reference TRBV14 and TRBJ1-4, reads EAGVTQFPSHSVIEKGQTVTLRCDPISGHDNLYWYRRVMGKEIKFLLHFVKESKQDESGMPNNRFLAERTGGTYSTLKVQPAELEDSGVYFCASSQIFGVRLFFGSGTQLSVL.

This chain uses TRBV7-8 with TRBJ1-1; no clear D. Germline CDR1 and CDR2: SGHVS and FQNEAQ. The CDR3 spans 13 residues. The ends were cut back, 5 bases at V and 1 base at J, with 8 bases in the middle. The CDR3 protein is CASSTYQNTEAFF. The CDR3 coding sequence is TGTGCCAGCAGCACCTATCAGAACACTGAAGCTTTCTTT.

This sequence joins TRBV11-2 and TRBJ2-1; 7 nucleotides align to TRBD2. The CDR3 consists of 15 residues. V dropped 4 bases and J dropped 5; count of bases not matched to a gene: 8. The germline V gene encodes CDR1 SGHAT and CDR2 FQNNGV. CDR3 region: CASSYRAGSDNEQFF. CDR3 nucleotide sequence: TGTGCCAGCAGCTACAGAGCGGGGTCAGACAATGAGCAGTTCTTC.

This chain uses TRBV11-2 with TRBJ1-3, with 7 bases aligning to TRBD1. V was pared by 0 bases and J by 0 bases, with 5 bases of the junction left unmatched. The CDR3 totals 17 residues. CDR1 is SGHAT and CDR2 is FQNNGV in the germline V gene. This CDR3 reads CASSLDKGQSSGNTIYF. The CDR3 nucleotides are TGTGCCAGCAGCTTAGATAAGGGACAGAGCTCTGGAAACACCATATATTTT.

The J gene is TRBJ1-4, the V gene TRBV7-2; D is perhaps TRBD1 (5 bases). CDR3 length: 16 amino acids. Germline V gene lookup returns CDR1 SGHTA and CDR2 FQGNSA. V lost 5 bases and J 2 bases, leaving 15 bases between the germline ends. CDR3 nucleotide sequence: TGTGCCAGCAGCCCCGGCCAGGCAGGGACTAATGAAAAACTGTTTTTT. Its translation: CASSPGQAGTNEKLFF.

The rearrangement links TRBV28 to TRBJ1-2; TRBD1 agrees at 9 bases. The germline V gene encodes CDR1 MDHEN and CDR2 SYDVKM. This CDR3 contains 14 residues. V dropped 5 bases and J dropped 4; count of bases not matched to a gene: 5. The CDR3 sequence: CASSISTGGYGYTF. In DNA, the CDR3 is TGTGCCAGCAGTATCTCGACAGGGGGCTATGGCTACACCTTC.

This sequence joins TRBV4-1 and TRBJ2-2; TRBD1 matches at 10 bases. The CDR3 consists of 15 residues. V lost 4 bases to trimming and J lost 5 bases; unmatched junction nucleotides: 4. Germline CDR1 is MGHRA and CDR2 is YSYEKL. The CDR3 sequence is CASSPPGQGTGELFF. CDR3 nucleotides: TGCGCCAGCAGCCCACCGGGACAGGGGACCGGGGAGCTGTTTTTT.

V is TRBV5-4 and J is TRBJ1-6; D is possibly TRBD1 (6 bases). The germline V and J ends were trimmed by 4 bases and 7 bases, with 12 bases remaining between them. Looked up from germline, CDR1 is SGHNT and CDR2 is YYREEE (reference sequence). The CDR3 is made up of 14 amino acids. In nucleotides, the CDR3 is TGTGCCAGCAGCCCCAGACAGGACAATTCACCCCTCCACTTT. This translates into CASSPRQDNSPLHF.

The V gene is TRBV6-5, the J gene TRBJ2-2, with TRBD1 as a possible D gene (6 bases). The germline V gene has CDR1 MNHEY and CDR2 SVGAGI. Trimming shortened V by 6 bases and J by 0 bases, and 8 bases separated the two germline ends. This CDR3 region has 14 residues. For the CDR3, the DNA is TGTGCCAGCAGGTGGGGGCCGAACACCGGGGAGCTGTTTTTT. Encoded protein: CASRWGPNTGELFF.

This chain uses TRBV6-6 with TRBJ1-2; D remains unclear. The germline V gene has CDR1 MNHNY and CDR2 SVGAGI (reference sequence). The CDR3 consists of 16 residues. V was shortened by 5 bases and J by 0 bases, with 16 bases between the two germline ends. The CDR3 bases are TGTGCCAGCAGTCCGCTCGGGTCATATTCTAACTATGGCTACACCTTC. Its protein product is CASSPLGSYSNYGYTF.

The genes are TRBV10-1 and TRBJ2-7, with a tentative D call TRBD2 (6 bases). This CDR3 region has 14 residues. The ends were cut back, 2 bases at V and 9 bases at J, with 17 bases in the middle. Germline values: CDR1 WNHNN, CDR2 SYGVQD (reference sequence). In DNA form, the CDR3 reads TGCGCCAGCAGTGAGCCAAAACTAGCCCACGCGCAGTACTTC. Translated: CASSEPKLAHAQYF.

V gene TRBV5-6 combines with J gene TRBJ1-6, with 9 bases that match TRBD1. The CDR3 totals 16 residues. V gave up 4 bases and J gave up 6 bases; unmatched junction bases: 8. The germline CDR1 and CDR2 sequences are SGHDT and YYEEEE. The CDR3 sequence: CASSLTGGSSNSPLHF. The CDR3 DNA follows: TGTGCCAGCAGCCTTACAGGGGGCTCATCTAATTCACCCCTCCACTTT.

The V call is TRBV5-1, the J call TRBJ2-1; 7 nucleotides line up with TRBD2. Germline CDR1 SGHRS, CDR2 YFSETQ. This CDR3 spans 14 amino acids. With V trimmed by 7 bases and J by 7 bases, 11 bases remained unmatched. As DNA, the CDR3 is TGCGCCAGCTCGATCGGGGGGAGAGGAAATGAGCAGTTCTTC. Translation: CASSIGGRGNEQFF.

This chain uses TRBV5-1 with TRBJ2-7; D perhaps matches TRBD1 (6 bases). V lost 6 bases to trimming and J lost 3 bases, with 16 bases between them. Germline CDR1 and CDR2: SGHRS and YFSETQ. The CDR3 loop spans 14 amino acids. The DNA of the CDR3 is TGCGCCAGCACCCCCCGGGGACAAGACTACGAGCAGTACTTC. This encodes CASTPRGQDYEQYF.

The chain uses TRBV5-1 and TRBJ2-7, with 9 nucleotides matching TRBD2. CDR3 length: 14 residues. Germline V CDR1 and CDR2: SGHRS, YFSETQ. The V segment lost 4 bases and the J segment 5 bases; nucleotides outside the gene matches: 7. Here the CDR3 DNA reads TGCGCCAGCAGCATTAGCGGGGGTAACCACGAGCAGTACTTC. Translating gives CASSISGGNHEQYF.

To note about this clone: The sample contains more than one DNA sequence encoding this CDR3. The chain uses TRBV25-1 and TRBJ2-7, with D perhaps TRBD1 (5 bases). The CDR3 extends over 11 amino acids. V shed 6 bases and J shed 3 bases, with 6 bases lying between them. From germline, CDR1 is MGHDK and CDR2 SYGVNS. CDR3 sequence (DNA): TGTGCCAGCAGCGGACACTACGAGCAGTACTTC. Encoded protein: CASSGHYEQYF.

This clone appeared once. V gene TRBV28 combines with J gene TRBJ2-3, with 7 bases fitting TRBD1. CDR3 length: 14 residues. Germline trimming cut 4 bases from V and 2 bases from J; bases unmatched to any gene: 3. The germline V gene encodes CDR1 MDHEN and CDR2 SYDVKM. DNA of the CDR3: TGTGCCAGCAGTTCGGGACAGCTCACAGATACGCAGTATTTT. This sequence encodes CASSSGQLTDTQYF.

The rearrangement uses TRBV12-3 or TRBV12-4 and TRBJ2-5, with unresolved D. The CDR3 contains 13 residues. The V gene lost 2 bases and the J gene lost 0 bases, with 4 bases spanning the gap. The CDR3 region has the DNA TGTGCCAGCAGTTTATTCAACCAAGAGACCCAGTACTTC. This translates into CASSLFNQETQYF.

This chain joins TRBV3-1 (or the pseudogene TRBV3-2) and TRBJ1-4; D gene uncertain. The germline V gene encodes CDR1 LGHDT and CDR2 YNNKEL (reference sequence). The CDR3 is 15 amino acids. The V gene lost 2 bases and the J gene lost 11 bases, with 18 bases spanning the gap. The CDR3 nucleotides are TGTGCCAGCAGCCAAAGAGGCCGCAATCAGTGGAAACTGTTTTTT. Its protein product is CASSQRGRNQWKLFF.

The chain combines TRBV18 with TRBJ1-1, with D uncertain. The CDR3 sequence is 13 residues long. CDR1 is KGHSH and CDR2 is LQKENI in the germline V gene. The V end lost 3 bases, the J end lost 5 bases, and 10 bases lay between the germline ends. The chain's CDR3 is CASSPPGLTEAFF. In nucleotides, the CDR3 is TGTGCCAGCTCACCCCCAGGACTAACTGAAGCTTTCTTT.